What follows are 18 T cell receptor beta chains derived from one specimen sequenced in a study of early T cells in non-severe SARS-CoV-2 infection. TCRdb reprocessed the 5' RACE reads via MiXCR and lists one record per CDR3 protein. The sample has 43,000 or so distinct CDR3 sequences, around 3.6% seen once. Sequenced: whole blood. The receptor source for this set is an adult who was a healthcare worker with PCR-confirmed SARS-CoV-2 infection or an uninfected control (not recorded which).

Of note for this clonotype: A much larger clonotype is one base distant, so this may be a read error. The rearrangement joins TRBV14 to TRBJ1-1, with unresolved D. From germline, CDR1 is SGHDN and CDR2 FVKESK. Deletions cut 2 bases from V and 1 base from J, with 14 bases between. The CDR3 is made up of 16 amino acids. This chain's CDR3 is CASSQMRKTRNTEAFF. CDR3 in DNA: TGTGCCAGCAGCCAAATGAGGAAGACAAGGAACACTGAAGCTTTCTTT.

This clonotype was picked up many times. The chain joins TRBV29-1 to TRBJ1-2; 7 bases match TRBD1. After removal of 4 bases from V and 5 bases from J, the junction contained 4 bases not matched to a gene. Per the germline V gene, CDR1 is SQVTM and CDR2 is ANQGSEA. This CDR3 spans 12 amino acids. The CDR3 sequence is CSVVDRFYGYTF. As DNA, the CDR3 is TGCAGCGTTGTGGACAGGTTTTATGGCTACACCTTC. The full variable domain, in which reference TRBV29-1 and TRBJ1-2 provide the parts outside the CDR3, is SAVISQKPSRDICQRGTSLTIQCQVDSQVTMMFWYRQQPGQSLTLIATANQGSEATYESGFVIDKFPISRPNLTFSTLTVSNMSPEDSSIYLCSVVDRFYGYTFGSGTRLTVV.

This clonotype was seen repeatedly, ten times or more. This chain links TRBV29-1 with TRBJ2-1; 11 bases are shared with TRBD1. V trimming: 7 bases; J trimming: 8 bases; junction bases outside the gene matches: 7. This CDR3 has 13 amino acids. Germline-derived CDR1 and CDR2 are SQVTM and ANQGSEA. CDR3 residues: CSARTGGGDEQFF. DNA for the CDR3: TGCAGCGCCCGGACAGGGGGCGGGGATGAGCAGTTCTTC.

This clonotype was counted at least ten times. The chain has TRBV5-5 and TRBJ2-3; 10 nucleotides align to TRBD2. The CDR3 runs to 15 residues. Germline V CDR1 and CDR2: SGHKS, YYEKEE (reference sequence). The junction had 8 bases not matched to a gene; V was cut back by 6 bases and J by 4 bases. CDR3 region: CASTRAGGLPDTQYF. CDR3 DNA sequence: TGTGCCAGCACCCGAGCGGGGGGGCTCCCAGATACGCAGTATTTT.

This clonotype has ten or more counts. The chain links TRBV10-1 to TRBJ2-2; D is undetermined. V lost 3 bases to trimming and J lost 3 bases, with 8 bases between them. This CDR3 region has 14 residues. The germline V gene encodes CDR1 WNHNN and CDR2 SYGVQD (reference sequence). This chain's CDR3 is CASSDSTDTGELFF. The DNA for the CDR3 is TGCGCCAGCAGTGACAGTACAGACACCGGGGAGCTGTTTTTT.

This chain joins TRBV7-2 and TRBJ2-3, with D uncertain. This CDR3 comprises 13 residues. CDR1 and CDR2 (germline): SGHTA, FQGNSA. Trimming left V 3 bases short and J 0 bases short, with 4 bases between. DNA for the CDR3: TGTGCCAGCAGCTTTTCCAGCACAGATACGCAGTATTTT. It yields the protein CASSFSSTDTQYF.

This clonotype was found a few times. This CDR3 reads CASSVSWGYTDTQYF. The CDR3 DNA follows: TGTGCCAGCAGCGTCAGCTGGGGTTACACAGATACGCAGTATTTT. The gene calls are TRBV9 and TRBJ2-3; D remains ambiguous. The CDR3 runs to 15 residues. The germline V and J ends were trimmed by 2 bases and 2 bases, with 12 bases remaining between them. Germline CDR1 is SGDLS and CDR2 is YYNGEE.

This clonotype was seen many times. The chain uses TRBV24-1 and TRBJ2-1; D may correspond to TRBD1 or TRBD2 (6 bases each). Trimming stripped 1 base from V and 16 bases from J, with 13 bases between. The CDR3 covers 12 residues. The V gene's germline CDR1 is KGHDR and CDR2 SFDVKD. The DNA for the CDR3 is TGTGCCACCAGTGATTTAACAGGGAGGCAATTCTTC. It translates to CATSDLTGRQFF.

This clonotype was observed at least ten times. The rearrangement uses TRBV6-5 and TRBJ2-7; 10 nucleotides line up with TRBD2. Looked up from germline, CDR1 is MNHEY and CDR2 is SVGAGI. The CDR3 sequence is 17 residues long. With V trimmed by 0 bases and J by 7 bases, 12 bases remained unmatched. The DNA for the CDR3 is TGTGCCAGCAGTTACTCGGTAGCGGGAGGTGCGAATCGTGAGCAGTACTTC. Protein: CASSYSVAGGANREQYF.

This clonotype was found many times. The gene calls are TRBV4-1 and TRBJ1-2; D may be TRBD1 (6 bases). Germline loops: CDR1 MGHRA, CDR2 YSYEKL. CDR3 size: 13 residues. The V end lost 4 bases, the J end lost 4 bases, and 10 bases lay between the germline ends. CDR3 in amino acids: CASSLTGRYGYTF. The CDR3 DNA sequence: TGCGCCAGCAGCCTAACAGGGCGCTATGGCTACACCTTC.

The chain has TRBV7-9 and TRBJ2-1; possible D gene TRBD2, 5 bases. CDR3 length: 15 residues. Germline values: CDR1 SEHNR, CDR2 FQNEAQ (reference sequence). V gave up 4 bases and J gave up 1 base, with 11 bases separating them. This chain's CDR3 is CASSSGTASYNEQFF. In DNA form, the CDR3 reads TGTGCCAGCAGCTCGGGAACCGCATCCTACAATGAGCAGTTCTTC.

This clonotype was seen ten or more times. The chain employs TRBV3-1 and TRBJ2-1; 7 nucleotides match TRBD2. The V gene's germline CDR1 is LGHDT and CDR2 YNNKEL (reference sequence). This CDR3 contains 14 residues. The V segment lost 4 bases and the J segment 9 bases; nucleotides outside the gene matches: 9. CDR3 amino acids: CASSPGPVAGEQFF. CDR3 nucleotides: TGTGCCAGCAGCCCGGGCCCGGTAGCGGGTGAGCAGTTCTTC.

There are many counts of this clonotype. The J gene is TRBJ2-5, the V gene TRBV7-7, with D possibly TRBD2 on 6 matching bases. The CDR3 consists of 14 residues. Looked up from germline, CDR1 is SSHAT and CDR2 is FNYEAQ (reference sequence). The CDR3 region is CASGPEAGQETQYF. CDR3 nucleotide sequence: TGTGCTAGCGGACCCGAAGCGGGCCAAGAGACCCAGTACTTC.

This clonotype was seen ten or more times. The chain has TRBV3-1 and TRBJ2-5, with D tentatively TRBD2 (7 bases). The CDR3 has 16 residues. The V and J ends lost 0 bases and 0 bases respectively, with 11 bases between them. Germline CDR1 reads LGHDT; CDR2 reads YNNKEL (reference sequence). This CDR3 reads CASSQERGGYQETQYF. CDR3 nucleotide sequence: TGTGCCAGCAGCCAAGAAAGGGGGGGCTACCAAGAGACCCAGTACTTC.

This clonotype was seen many times. The rearrangement joins TRBV2 to TRBJ1-4; D gene unclear. From germline, CDR1 is SNHLY and CDR2 FYNNEI. V was shortened by 4 bases and J by 14 bases, with 14 bases between the two germline ends. The CDR3 consists of 12 residues. The CDR3 is CASSVDGLSLFF. For the CDR3, the DNA is TGTGCCAGCAGTGTGGACGGACTTAGCCTGTTTTTT.

This clonotype was observed a few times. The V and J genes are TRBV30 and TRBJ2-4; D gene uncertain. The germline V and J ends were trimmed by 0 bases and 1 base, with 13 bases remaining between them. The germline V gene encodes CDR1 GTSNPN and CDR2 SVGIG (reference sequence). The CDR3 contains 16 residues. The CDR3 nucleotides are TGTGCCTGGAGTGTGCTCTCAAACCTCGCCAAAAACATTCAGTACTTC. This gives the protein CAWSVLSNLAKNIQYF.

This clonotype was found many times. V gene TRBV7-9 combines with J gene TRBJ1-2; D is ambiguous. Trimming cost V 1 base and J 2 bases, with 11 bases left between them. In germline, CDR1 is SEHNR, CDR2 FQNEAQ (reference sequence). This CDR3 is 15 amino acids long. The CDR3 DNA sequence: TGTGCCAGCAGCTTAGTGGGAGTGACCAACTATGGCTACACCTTC. Translation gives CASSLVGVTNYGYTF.

The chain recombines TRBV29-1 with TRBJ2-3, with D uncertain. Trimming took off 1 base at V and 4 bases at J, with 9 bases between the two ends. The germline V gene has CDR1 SQVTM and CDR2 ANQGSEA. There are 13 residues in the CDR3. CDR3 residues: CSVEGLEADTQYF. The CDR3 nucleotides read TGCAGCGTTGAAGGGTTAGAGGCAGATACGCAGTATTTT.